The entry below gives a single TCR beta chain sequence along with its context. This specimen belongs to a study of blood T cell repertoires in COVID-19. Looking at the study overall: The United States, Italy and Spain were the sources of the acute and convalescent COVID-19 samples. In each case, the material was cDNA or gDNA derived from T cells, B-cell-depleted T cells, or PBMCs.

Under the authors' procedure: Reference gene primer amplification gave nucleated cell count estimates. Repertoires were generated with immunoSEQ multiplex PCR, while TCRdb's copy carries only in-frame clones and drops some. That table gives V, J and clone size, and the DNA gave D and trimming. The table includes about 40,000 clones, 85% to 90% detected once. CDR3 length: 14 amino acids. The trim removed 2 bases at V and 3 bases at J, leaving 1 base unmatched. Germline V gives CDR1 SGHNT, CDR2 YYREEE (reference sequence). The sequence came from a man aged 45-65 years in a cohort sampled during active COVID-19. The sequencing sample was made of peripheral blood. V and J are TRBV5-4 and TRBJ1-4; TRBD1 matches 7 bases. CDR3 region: CASSLRGPNEKLFF. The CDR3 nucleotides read TGTGCCAGCAGCTTAAGGGGGCCTAATGAAAAACTGTTTTTT.